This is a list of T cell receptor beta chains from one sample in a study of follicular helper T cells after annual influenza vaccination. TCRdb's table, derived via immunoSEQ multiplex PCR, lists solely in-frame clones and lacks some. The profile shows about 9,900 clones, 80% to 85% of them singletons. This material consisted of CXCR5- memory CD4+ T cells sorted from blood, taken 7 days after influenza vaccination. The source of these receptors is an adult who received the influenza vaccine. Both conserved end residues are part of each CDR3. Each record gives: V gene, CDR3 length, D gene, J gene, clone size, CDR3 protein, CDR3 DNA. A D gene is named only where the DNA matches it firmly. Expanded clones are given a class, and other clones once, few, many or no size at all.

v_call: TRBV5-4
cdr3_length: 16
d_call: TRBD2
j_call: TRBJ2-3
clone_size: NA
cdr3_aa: CASSLEGAGGTDTQYF
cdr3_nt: TGTGCCAGCAGCTTGGAGGGAGCGGGAGGCACAGATACGCAGTATTTT

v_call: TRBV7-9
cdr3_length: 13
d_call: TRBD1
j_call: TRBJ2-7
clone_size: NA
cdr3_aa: CASSRGTGYEQYF
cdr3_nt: TGTGCCAGCAGCCGGGGGACAGGCTACGAGCAGTACTTC

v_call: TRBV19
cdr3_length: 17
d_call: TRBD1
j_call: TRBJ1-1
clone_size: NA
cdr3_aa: CASSIVPGQVGGTEAFF
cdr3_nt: TGTGCCAGTAGTATAGTCCCGGGACAGGTGGGGGGAACTGAAGCTTTCTTT

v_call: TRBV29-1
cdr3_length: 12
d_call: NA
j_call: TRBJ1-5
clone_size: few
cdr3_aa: CSVADPNQPQHF
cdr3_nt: TGCAGCGTTGCAGACCCCAATCAGCCCCAGCATTTT

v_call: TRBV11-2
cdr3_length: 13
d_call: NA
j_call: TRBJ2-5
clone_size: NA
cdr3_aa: CASSLVLQETQYF
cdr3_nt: TGTGCCAGCAGCTTAGTACTTCAAGAGACCCAGTACTTC

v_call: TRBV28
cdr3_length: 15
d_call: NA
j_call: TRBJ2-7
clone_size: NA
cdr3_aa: CASSLPNSGHYEQYF
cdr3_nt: TGTGCCAGCAGTTTGCCGAACTCGGGCCACTACGAGCAGTACTTC

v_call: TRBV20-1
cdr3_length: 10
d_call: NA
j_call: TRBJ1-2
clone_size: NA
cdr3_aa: CSALEAGYTF
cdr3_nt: TGCAGTGCCCTGGAGGCTGGCTACACCTTC

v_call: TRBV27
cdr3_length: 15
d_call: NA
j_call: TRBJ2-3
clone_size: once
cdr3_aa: CASRKRGGAGDTQYF
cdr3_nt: TGTGCCAGCAGGAAAAGAGGTGGGGCGGGAGATACGCAGTATTTT

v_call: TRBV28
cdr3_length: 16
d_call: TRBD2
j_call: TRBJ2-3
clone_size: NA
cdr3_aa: CASRPRTSGVADTQYF
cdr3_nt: TGTGCCAGCAGGCCTCGGACTAGCGGGGTCGCAGATACGCAGTATTTT

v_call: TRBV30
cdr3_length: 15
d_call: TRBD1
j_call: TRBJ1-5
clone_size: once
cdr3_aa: CAWSAKDRGLQPQHF
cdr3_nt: TGTGCCTGGAGTGCGAAGGACAGGGGGCTTCAGCCCCAGCATTTT

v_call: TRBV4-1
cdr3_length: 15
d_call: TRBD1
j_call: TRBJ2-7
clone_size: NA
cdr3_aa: CASSPPGQGDYEQYF
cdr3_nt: TGCGCCAGCAGCCCGCCGGGACAGGGGGACTACGAGCAGTACTTC

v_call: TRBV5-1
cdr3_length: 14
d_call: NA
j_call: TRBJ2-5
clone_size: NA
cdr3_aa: CASSTGQSQETQYF
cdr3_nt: TGCGCCAGCAGCACTGGACAGAGCCAAGAGACCCAGTACTTC

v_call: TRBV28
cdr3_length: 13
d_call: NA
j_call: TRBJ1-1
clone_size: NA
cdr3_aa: CASSLIEAAEAFF
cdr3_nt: TGTGCCAGCAGTTTAATTGAGGCGGCTGAAGCTTTCTTT

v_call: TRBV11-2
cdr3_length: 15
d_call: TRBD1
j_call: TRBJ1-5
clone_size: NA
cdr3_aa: CASSLTGGFGQPQHF
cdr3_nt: TGTGCCAGCAGCCTTACAGGGGGCTTCGGTCAGCCCCAGCATTTT

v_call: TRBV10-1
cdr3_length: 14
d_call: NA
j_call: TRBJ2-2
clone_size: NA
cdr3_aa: CASSEFQGSGELFF
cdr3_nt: TGCGCCAGCAGTGAGTTCCAAGGGTCCGGGGAGCTGTTTTTT

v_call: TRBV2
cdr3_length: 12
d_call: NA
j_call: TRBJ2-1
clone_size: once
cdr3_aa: CASSLQGNEQFF
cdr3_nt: TGTGCCAGTAGTCTTCAGGGGAATGAGCAGTTCTTC

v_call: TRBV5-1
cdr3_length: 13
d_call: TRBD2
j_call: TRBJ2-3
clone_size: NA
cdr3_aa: CASTSGITDTQYF
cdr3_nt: TGCGCCAGCACTAGCGGGATCACAGATACGCAGTATTTT

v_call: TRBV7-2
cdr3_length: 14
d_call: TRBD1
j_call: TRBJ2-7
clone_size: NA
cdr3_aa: CASSVDRVSYEQYF
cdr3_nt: TGTGCCAGCAGCGTTGACAGGGTATCCTACGAGCAGTACTTC